The subject of this entry is one TCR beta chain. There are 19 residues in the CDR3. Germline V CDR1 and CDR2: KGHSH, LQKENI. With 3 bases clipped from V and 0 bases from J, the junction kept 12 bases outside the gene matches. This specimen belongs to a study of blood T cell repertoires in COVID-19. TCRdb's copy holds only in-frame clones and misses some; the assay was immunoSEQ multiplex PCR. The repertoire includes around 150,000 clones, roughly 80% of them detected once, and around 3.7% sits in the top ten. The chain couples TRBV18 to TRBJ1-1, with 11 bases lining up with TRBD1. The TCR was taken from a woman aged 55-75 years who had recovered from COVID-19. The sequencing input was PBMCs or T cells enriched from blood (not recorded which). CDR3: CASSPTAGTGGTMNTEAFF. CDR3 DNA: TGTGCCAGCTCACCGACCGCCGGGACAGGGGGAACTATGAACACTGAAGCTTTCTTT.